This T cell receptor beta chain originates from a study of cytomegalovirus exposure and HLA in healthy donors. The PCR used 60 Vbeta and 13 Jbeta primers. The data were produced by immunoSEQ multiplex PCR, yet TCRdb's version contains in-frame clones alone and is incomplete. The table shows about 120,000 clones, with approximately 67% occurring only once. The CDR3 consists of 14 residues. Between the trimmed V and J ends, which lost 0 bases and 8 bases, there was a span of 13 bases. The V gene's germline CDR1 is LNHDA and CDR2 SQIVND (reference sequence). The chain joins TRBV19 to TRBJ1-1, with no clear D. The sequence was obtained from a man aged 18 to 29 in good health and CMV-seronegative. Source material: PBMCs. The CDR3 spells CASSIDQFGREAFF. In nucleotides, the CDR3 is TGTGCCAGTAGTATAGATCAATTCGGCAGGGAAGCTTTCTTT.